A single sample gave rise to the 8 T cell receptor beta chains below, sequenced in a study of T cell responses to AZD1222 COVID-19 vaccine. Profiling relied on immunoSEQ multiplex PCR, and the TCRdb table lists in-frame clones only, not all of them. The sample includes about 130,000 clones, about 91% of them seen just once. Sequenced material: peripheral blood, taken 28 days after the second AZD1222 dose. All receptors come from an adult who received the AZD1222 COVID-19 vaccine.

The chain couples TRBV27 to TRBJ1-1; 9 bases agree with TRBD1. Germline values: CDR1 MNHEY, CDR2 SMNVEV (reference sequence). The trim removed 5 bases at V and 6 bases at J, leaving 7 bases unmatched. The CDR3 has 14 residues. CDR3 region: CASSMGQGGSEAFF. The CDR3 nucleotides read TGTGCCAGCAGTATGGGACAGGGAGGATCTGAAGCTTTCTTT.

Worth noting for this clone: The identical CDR3 is also encoded by other nucleotide sequences in the sample. The CDR3 DNA reads TGTGCCAGCAGCCCACAGGGGTATGGCTACACCTTC. As protein: CASSPQGYGYTF. The chain combines TRBV12-3 or TRBV12-4 with TRBJ1-2; TRBD1 matches at 7 bases. The length of the CDR3 is 12 residues. V lost 6 bases and J lost 5; bases outside the gene matches: 3.

V gene TRBV30 combines with J gene TRBJ2-1; D may correspond to TRBD1 or TRBD2 (5 bases each). The CDR3 is 12 amino acids. Trimming shortened V by 0 bases and J by 9 bases, and 9 bases separated the two germline ends. Germline V lookup: CDR1 GTSNPN, CDR2 SVGIG (reference sequence). CDR3 nucleotide sequence: TGTGCCTGGAGTGTGATGAGGGGTGAGCAGTTCTTC. It translates to CAWSVMRGEQFF.

The rearrangement links TRBV7-8 to TRBJ1-2; D remains unclear. V shed 0 bases and J shed 5 bases, with 7 bases lying between them. The CDR3 has 13 residues. Germline lookup yields CDR1 SGHVS and CDR2 FQNEAQ. CDR3 nucleotides: TGTGCCAGCAGCTTAGCGAGGCGGTATGGCTACACCTTC. Amino acid sequence: CASSLARRYGYTF.

This chain uses TRBV7-2 with TRBJ1-5; D is unclear. The CDR3 spans 13 residues. The V and J ends lost 4 bases and 7 bases respectively, with 11 bases between them. Germline CDR1 is SGHTA and CDR2 is FQGNSA. CDR3 coding DNA: TGTGCCAGCAGCTCGACTTTTGGGCAGCCCCAGCATTTT. Protein sequence: CASSSTFGQPQHF.

The V and J genes are TRBV11-3 and TRBJ1-1, with D unclear. The V gene lost 5 bases and the J gene lost 3 bases, with 7 bases spanning the gap. This CDR3 contains 12 residues. CDR1 and CDR2 from the germline V gene are SGHNT and YENEEA. The CDR3 loop reads CASSQKDTEAFF. The CDR3 DNA sequence: TGTGCCAGCAGCCAAAAGGACACTGAAGCTTTCTTT.

This rearrangement joins TRBV11-2 to TRBJ1-2; 9 bases match TRBD1. The CDR3 has 13 residues. In germline, CDR1 is SGHAT, CDR2 FQNNGV. With V trimmed by 11 bases and J by 4 bases, 8 bases remained unmatched. The CDR3 is CAASDRGTYGYTF. Here the CDR3 DNA reads TGTGCCGCTTCGGACAGGGGCACCTATGGCTACACCTTC.

The chain has TRBV5-8 and TRBJ1-5; D is perhaps TRBD1 (5 bases). Deletions cut 4 bases from V and 9 bases from J, with 20 bases between. CDR3 size: 15 residues. Germline lookup yields CDR1 SGHTS and CDR2 YDEGEE. CDR3 nucleotide sequence: TGTGCCAGCAGCCCGGGGAGGGACTGGGAAGGGCCCCAGCATTTT. This translates into CASSPGRDWEGPQHF.